The T cell receptor beta chain described here comes from a study of cytomegalovirus exposure and HLA in healthy donors. Study results and limitations: In a later analysis, several top co-occurrence clusters appeared linked to parvovirus B19, influenza, CMV and Epstein-Barr virus. Roughly uniform sequencing depth across donors was assumed, possibly incorrectly. The investigators catalogued 150 to 200 TCR beta chains as cytomegalovirus-associated.

Researchers ran the PCR with 60 Vbeta and 13 Jbeta primers. Data came from immunoSEQ multiplex PCR; TCRdb stores just in-frame clones and leaves some out. The table records over 150,000 clones, roughly nine tenths of them present only once. About this clone itself: Its target is unknown.

CDR3 length: 15 residues. Germline-derived CDR1 and CDR2 are SNHLY and FYNNEI. Losses at the gene ends were 6 bases for V and 5 bases for J; bases not matched to a gene: 8. The sequence was obtained from a girl under three years old in good health and CMV-seronegative. Source material: PBMCs. The chain couples TRBV2 to TRBJ2-2, with TRBD2 identical over 8 bases. The CDR3 sequence is CASRIRAGGTGELFF. In nucleotides, the CDR3 is TGTGCCAGCAGGATCCGGGCGGGGGGTACCGGGGAGCTGTTTTTT.